This TCR beta chain is from a study of blood T cell repertoires in COVID-19. For recovered donors of Cohort 3, there were two negative PCRs, clearance, or symptom resolution. Deletions cut 4 bases from V and 3 bases from J, with 9 bases between. In germline, CDR1 is SGHNT, CDR2 YENEEA. CDR3 length equals 13 residues. Original processing methods: Nucleated cell counts were estimated from reference gene primer amplification. Assay used: immunoSEQ multiplex PCR; TCRdb lists only in-frame clones, some missing. V, J and clone size reflect that table, while D and trimming were determined from the DNA. The sample shows about 140,000 clones, around four fifths of them seen only once.

The chain combines TRBV11-3 with TRBJ1-1; D unresolved. This sequence was found in a woman between 50 and 59 years old who had recovered from COVID-19. The specimen sequenced was PBMCs or T cells enriched from blood (not recorded which). CDR3 DNA sequence: TGTGCCAGCAGCTCGAGGTGGGACACTGAAGCTTTCTTT. Protein sequence: CASSSRWDTEAFF.